The TCR beta chain under discussion was sequenced for a study of STAT3 mutations in large granular lymphocyte leukemia. Whole-study context: More than half of T-LGLL patients received immunosuppressive therapy. Study-wide results and limits: Every T-LGLL patient had at least one immunodominant TCRbeta clonotype. In about 30% of the 18 patients, new TCR clonotypes emerged after therapy. Variable sampling intervals and differing treatment regimens complicated linking therapy response to TCR clonal burden changes.

Per germline, CDR1 SEHNR and CDR2 FQNEAQ (reference sequence). The CDR3 is made up of 18 amino acids. V shed 3 bases and J shed 1 base, with 19 bases lying between them. Remarks on this clone: Its antigen is unidentified.

Sequencing was performed with immunoSEQ multiplex PCR; in TCRdb, only in-frame clones are kept and a portion is missing. The sample holds approximately 25,000 clones, about 95% seen once. Sequenced material: peripheral blood mononuclear cells. V gene TRBV7-9 combines with J gene TRBJ1-5; D is unresolved. This receptor was identified in a man aged 40-55 years with T-cell large granular lymphocyte leukemia. Some clones in this sample may be carry-over from other donors' samples. The CDR3 loop is CASSFVGQVTGSNQPQHF. The DNA of the CDR3 is TGTGCCAGCAGCTTCGTTGGGCAGGTAACCGGGAGCAATCAGCCCCAGCATTTT.